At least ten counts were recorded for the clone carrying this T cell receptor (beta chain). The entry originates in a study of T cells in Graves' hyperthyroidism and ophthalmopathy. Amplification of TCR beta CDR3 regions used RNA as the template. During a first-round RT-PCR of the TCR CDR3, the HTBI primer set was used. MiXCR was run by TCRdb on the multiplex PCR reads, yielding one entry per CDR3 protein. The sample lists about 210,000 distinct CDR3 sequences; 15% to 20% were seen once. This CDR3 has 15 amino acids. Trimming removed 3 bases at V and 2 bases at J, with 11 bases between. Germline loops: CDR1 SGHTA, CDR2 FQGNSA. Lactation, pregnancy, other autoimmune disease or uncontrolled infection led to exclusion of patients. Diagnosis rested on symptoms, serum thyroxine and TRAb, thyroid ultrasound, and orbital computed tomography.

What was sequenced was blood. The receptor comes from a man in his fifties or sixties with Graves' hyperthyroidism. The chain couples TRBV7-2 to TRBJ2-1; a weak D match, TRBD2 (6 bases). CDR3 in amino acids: CASSFRRGAYNEQFF. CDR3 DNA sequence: TGTGCCAGCAGCTTTAGGAGGGGTGCCTACAATGAGCAGTTCTTC.